Listed here is a single T cell receptor beta chain. The antigen it binds to is not known. Nothing much larger sits one base from this clone, and base qualities are not available. A single peripheral blood draw of about 116 mL on average was collected from each donor into heparinised tubes. Using a panel that included CD45RO, CCR7, CD25, CD127, CD95 and CD27, naive, central memory, regulatory and stem cell-like memory CD4+ T cells were sorted on a BD FACSAria II. All sorted populations exceeded 95% purity. PBMCs were isolated right away by Lymphoprep density gradient centrifugation and were stained directly, without culture. So that batch effects would be minimized, each experiment stained and sorted samples in pairs, pairing one healthy donor with one patient. The entire amount of isolated RNA was reverse transcribed using the High Capacity cDNA Reverse Transcription Kit, so the sequenced TCRB transcripts were expressed ones. Deep immunoSEQ sequencing was performed on naive, central memory and regulatory T cell samples, with an average of roughly 3.6 million total reads per sample. After sorted cells were lysed in RLT buffer, RNA was extracted with DNase-treated RNeasy Micro or Mini kits, with the choice depending on cell number. To prevent cross-contamination, every cell subset was processed on its own, while patient and healthy donor samples were processed together. The immunoSEQ multiplex PCR was used to amplify TCRB sequences from cDNA, yielding 87-bp fragments that span the CDR3 region. The amplicons were sequenced using the Illumina HiSeq platform. The source study handled its data this way. Synthetic template baselines were used to correct PCR bias computationally, reads within Hamming distance 2 were collapsed, and singletons that could not be merged were discarded. Reads were aligned against IMGT to assign V, D and J genes, CDR3 length and insertions or deletions at six rearrangement sites. Within each subset, clonotype counts were normalized to sorted cell number, after which true diversity and Gini coefficients were computed with the tcR R package. The overlap coefficient, calculated on TCRB nucleotide sequences, was used to measure repertoire sharing. Out-of-frame TCRB sequences from naive cells were analyzed to stand in for the pre-selection repertoire. TCRdb carries this immuneACCESS record with in-frame sequences only. Its versions omit some clonotypes, under half of them owing to an unresolved V gene in the studies checked, with the rest unexplained. D and trimming were read from the DNA, whereas the V and J calls and clone size are those reported in that table. For this sample the table gives around 240,000 clones, of which roughly 17% were detected only once. The ten largest clones represent roughly 0.08% of the sample.

These data are taken from a study of beta chain features in type 1 diabetes (dated by TCRdb to the late 2010s). Regarding the research as a whole: No differences in mean age, gender distribution, total cell number or subset yield were found between patients and healthy donors. A total of roughly 98,000,000 sorted cells were examined across all samples, and RNA yield correlated strongly with the number of cells per subset. In the study, recently diagnosed type 1 diabetes patients and matched healthy donors were compared on the TCRB repertoires of their sorted circulating CD4+ T cell subsets. Naive and central memory subsets were obtained from all 30 or so donors, but regulatory and stem cell-like memory subsets were isolated from only 8 patients and roughly eight healthy donors.

Findings and caveats that apply to the study as a whole: A moderate but significant shortening of TCRB CDR3 length was observed in type 1 diabetes patients in all four CD4+ subsets. HLA sub-analyses involved small numbers of individuals, so any influence of HLA type on TCRB rearrangement remained unresolved. Because cDNA rather than genomic DNA was sequenced, highly expressing activated cells could have been over-represented, although no difference in activation and CD3 levels was found between groups. PCR might favor shorter templates, but patient and control samples were amplified and corrected together, so any skew would affect both groups equally. Naive, central memory and regulatory TCRB repertoires appeared more similar among patients than among healthy donors. At VDJ recombination sites, type 1 diabetes patients had fewer insertions and more deleted nucleotides, which implies abnormalities in thymic rearrangement.

CDR1 SGHDN and CDR2 FVKESK are derived from the germline V gene. V is cut by 2 bases and J by 5 bases, and the space between the germline ends is 12 bases. Including the terminal cysteine and phenylalanine, the CDR3 comprises 14 residues. Only the CDR3 part of the read is kept: 42 bases, read in frame from the first base. The sequenced material came from naive CD4+ T cells from blood. The cell subset or site label for this specimen denotes: true naive CD4+ T cells. This clonotype was obtained from a man aged 25 to 45 with type 1 diabetes. The V and J segments used are TRBV14 and TRBJ2-5, with a weak D call of TRBD1 (6 bases match). CDR3 loop: CASSQLQGLETQYF. The DNA is as follows: TGTGCCAGCAGCCAATTACAGGGATTGGAGACCCAGTACTTC.